This T cell receptor (beta chain) was documented in a study of T-cell reconstitution after alpha-beta-depleted transplantation in children. The CDR3 is 17 amino acids. V shed 5 bases and J 2 bases; nucleotides not matched to a gene: 8. Germline V lookup: CDR1 SEHNR, CDR2 FQNEAQ (reference sequence). TCRbeta library preparation incorporated unique molecular identifiers. TCRdb reprocessed the PCR reads via MiXCR and lists one record per CDR3 protein. The repertoire has 200,000 to 250,000 distinct CDR3 sequences, approximately 11% of them found once; the top ten carry 28%. The sample was PBMCs, taken before TCRalphabeta/CD19-depleted stem cell transplant. The sequence came from a child younger than two with acute myeloid leukemia, due to receive a stem cell transplant. The gene calls are TRBV7-9 and TRBJ2-2; 10 bases match TRBD2. In nucleotides, the CDR3 is TGTGCCAGCAGCACACGCGGACTAGCGGAAAACACCGGGGAGCTGTTTTTT. This encodes CASSTRGLAENTGELFF.